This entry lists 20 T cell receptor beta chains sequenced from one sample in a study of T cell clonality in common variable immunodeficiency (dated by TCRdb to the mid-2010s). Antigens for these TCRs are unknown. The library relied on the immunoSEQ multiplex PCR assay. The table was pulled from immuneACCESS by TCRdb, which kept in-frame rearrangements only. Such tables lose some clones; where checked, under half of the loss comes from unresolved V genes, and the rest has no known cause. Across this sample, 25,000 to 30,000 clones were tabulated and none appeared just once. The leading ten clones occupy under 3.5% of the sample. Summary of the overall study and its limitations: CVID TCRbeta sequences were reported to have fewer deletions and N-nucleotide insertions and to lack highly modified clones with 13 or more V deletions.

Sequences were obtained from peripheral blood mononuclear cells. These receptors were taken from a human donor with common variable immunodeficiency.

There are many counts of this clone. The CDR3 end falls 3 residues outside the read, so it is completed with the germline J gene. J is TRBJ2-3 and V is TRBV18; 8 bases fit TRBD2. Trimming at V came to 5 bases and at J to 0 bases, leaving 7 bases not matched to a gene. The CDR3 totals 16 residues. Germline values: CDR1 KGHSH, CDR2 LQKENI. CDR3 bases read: TGTGCCAGCTCAGCGCTTAGCGGGACTAGCACAGATACG. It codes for CASSALSGTSTDT. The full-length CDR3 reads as CASSALSGTSTDTQYF. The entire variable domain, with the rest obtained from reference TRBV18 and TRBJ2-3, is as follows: NAGVMQNPRHLVRRRGQEARLRCSPMKGHSHVYWYRQLPEEGLKFMVYLQKENIIDESGMPKERFSAEFPKEGPSILRIQQVVRGDSAAYFCASSALSGTSTDTQYFGPGTRLTVL.

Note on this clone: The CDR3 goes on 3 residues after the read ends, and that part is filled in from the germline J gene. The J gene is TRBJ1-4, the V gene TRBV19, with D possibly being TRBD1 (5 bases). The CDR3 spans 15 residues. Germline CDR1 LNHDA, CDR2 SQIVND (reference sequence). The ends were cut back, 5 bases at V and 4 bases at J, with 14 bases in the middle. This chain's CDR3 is CASSPQRGVNEKLFF. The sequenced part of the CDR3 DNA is TGTGCCAGTAGTCCGCAAAGAGGGGTTAATGAAAAA.

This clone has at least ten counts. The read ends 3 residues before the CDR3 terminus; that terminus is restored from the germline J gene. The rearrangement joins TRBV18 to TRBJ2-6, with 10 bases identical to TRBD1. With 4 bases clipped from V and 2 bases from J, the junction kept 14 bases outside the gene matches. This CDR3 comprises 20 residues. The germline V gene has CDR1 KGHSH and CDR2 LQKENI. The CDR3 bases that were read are TGTGCCAGCTCACTCGAGGTCCGGGACAGGGGTAGAACTGGGGCCAACGTC. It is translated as CASSLEVRDRGRTGANV. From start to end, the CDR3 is CASSLEVRDRGRTGANVLTF.

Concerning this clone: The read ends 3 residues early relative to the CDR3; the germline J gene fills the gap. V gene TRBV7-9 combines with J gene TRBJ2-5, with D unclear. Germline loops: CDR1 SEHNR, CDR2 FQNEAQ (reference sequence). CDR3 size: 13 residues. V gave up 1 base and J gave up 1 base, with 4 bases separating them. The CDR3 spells CASSLGSQETQYF. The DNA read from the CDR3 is TGTGCCAGCAGCTTAGGCAGCCAAGAGACC.

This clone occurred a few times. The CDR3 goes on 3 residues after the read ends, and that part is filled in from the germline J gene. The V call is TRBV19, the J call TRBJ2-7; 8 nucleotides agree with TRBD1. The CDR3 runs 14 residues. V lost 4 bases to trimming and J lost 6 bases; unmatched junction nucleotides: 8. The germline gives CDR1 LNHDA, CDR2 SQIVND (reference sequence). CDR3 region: CASSTRTGMGEQYF. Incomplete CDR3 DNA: TGTGCCAGTAGTACAAGGACAGGGATGGGCGAG.

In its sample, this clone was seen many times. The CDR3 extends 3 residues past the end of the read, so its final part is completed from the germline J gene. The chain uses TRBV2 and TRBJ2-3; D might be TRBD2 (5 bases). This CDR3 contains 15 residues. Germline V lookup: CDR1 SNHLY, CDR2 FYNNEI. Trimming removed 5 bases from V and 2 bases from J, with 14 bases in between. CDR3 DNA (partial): TGTGCCAGCAGTAAATTTAGCGAGTCCACAGATACG. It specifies CASSKFSESTDT. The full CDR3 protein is CASSKFSESTDTQYF.

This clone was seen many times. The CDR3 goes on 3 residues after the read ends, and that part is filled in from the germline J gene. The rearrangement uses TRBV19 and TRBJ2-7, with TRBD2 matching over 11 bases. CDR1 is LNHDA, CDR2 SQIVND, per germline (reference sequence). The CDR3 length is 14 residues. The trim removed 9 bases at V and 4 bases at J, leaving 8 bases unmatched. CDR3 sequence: CASAPGLAVYEQYF. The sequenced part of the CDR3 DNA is TGTGCCAGCGCCCCGGGACTAGCGGTTTACGAG.

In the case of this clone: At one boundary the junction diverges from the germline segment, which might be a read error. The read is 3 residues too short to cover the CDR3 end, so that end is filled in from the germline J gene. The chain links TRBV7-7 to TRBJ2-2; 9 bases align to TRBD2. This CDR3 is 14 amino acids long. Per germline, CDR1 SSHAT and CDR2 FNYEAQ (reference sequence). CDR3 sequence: CASSLREGTGELFF. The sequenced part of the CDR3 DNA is TGTGCTAGCAGCTTGCGGGAGGGCACCGGGGAG. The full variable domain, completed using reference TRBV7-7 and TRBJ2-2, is GAGVSQSPRYKVTKRGQDVTLRCDPISSHATLYWYQQALGQGPEFLTYFNYEAQPDKSGLPSDRFSAERPEGSISTLTIQRTEQRDSAMYRCASSLREGTGELFFGEGSRLTVL.

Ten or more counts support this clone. CDR3 in amino acids: CASGGQGGNQPQHF. CDR3 bases read: TGTGCCAGCGGGGGACAGGGCGGCAATCAGCCC. This chain connects TRBV2 to TRBJ1-5; 9 bases agree with TRBD1. The read falls 3 residues short of the CDR3 end, and the missing part is taken from the germline J gene. There are 14 residues in the CDR3. The ends lost 8 bases at V and 2 bases at J; junction bases unmatched: 4. CDR1 is SNHLY and CDR2 is FYNNEI in the germline V gene. The full variable domain, in which reference TRBV2 and TRBJ1-5 provide the parts outside the CDR3, is EPEVTQTPSHQVTQMGQEVILRCVPISNHLYFYWYRQILGQKVEFLVSFYNNEISEKSEIFDDQFSVERPDGSNFTLKIRSTKLEDSAMYFCASGGQGGNQPQHFGDGTRLSIL.

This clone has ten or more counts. The CDR3 protein is CASSEALRAAGLYEQYF. The covered CDR3 bases are TGTGCCAGCAGTGAAGCGCTTCGGGCTGCGGGGCTCTACGAG. This chain connects TRBV2 to TRBJ2-7, with TRBD2 as a possible D gene (6 bases). The read ends 3 residues early relative to the CDR3; the germline J gene fills the gap. The V end was cut by 0 bases, the J end by 3 bases, with 18 bases between. Germline values: CDR1 SNHLY, CDR2 FYNNEI. This CDR3 spans 17 amino acids.

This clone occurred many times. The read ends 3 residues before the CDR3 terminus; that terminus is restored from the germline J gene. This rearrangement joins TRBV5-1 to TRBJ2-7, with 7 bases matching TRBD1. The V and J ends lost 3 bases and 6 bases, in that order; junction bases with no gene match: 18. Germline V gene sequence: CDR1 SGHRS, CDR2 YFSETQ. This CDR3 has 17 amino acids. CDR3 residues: CASSSRQGPTRLGEQYF. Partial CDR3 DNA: TGCGCCAGCAGCTCCCGACAGGGTCCAACTAGGCTGGGCGAG.

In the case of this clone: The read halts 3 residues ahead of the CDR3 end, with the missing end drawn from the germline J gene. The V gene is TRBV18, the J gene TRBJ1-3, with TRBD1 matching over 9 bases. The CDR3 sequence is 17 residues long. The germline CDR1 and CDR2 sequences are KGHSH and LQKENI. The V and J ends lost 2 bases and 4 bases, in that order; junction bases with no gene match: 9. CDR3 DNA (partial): TGTGCCAGCTCACCAAGTGCAGGACAGGGGAAAGGAAACACC. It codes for CASSPSAGQGKGNT. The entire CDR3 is CASSPSAGQGKGNTIYF.

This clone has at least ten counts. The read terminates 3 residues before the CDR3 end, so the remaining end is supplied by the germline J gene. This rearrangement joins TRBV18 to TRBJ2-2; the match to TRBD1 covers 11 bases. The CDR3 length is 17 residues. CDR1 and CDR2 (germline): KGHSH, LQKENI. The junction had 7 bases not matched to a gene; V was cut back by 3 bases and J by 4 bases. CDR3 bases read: TGTGCCAGCTCACCTAAGGACAGGGGGCAACGCACCGGGGAG. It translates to CASSPKDRGQRTGE. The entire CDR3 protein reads CASSPKDRGQRTGELFF.

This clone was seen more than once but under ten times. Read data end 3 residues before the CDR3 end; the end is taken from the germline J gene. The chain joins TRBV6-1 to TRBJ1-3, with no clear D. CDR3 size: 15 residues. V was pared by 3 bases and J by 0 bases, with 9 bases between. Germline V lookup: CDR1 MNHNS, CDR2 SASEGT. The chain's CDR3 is CASSDYLHSGNTIYF. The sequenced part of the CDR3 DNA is TGTGCCAGCAGTGACTACCTTCACTCTGGAAACACC.

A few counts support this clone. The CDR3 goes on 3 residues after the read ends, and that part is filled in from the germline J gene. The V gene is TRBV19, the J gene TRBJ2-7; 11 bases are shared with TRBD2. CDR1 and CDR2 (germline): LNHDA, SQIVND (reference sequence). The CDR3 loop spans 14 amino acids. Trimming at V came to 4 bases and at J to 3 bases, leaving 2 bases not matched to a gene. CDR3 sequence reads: CASSTGLADYEQYF. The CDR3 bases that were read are TGTGCCAGTAGTACGGGACTAGCGGACTACGAG.

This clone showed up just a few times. CDR3: CASSPGTALFTDTQYF. CDR3 bases read: TGCGCCAGCAGCCCCGGGACAGCCCTTTTCACAGATACG. The chain is built from TRBV5-1 and TRBJ2-3, with 7 bases aligning to TRBD1. The read falls 3 residues short of the CDR3 end, and the missing part is taken from the germline J gene. The V gene end was trimmed by 4 bases and the J gene end by 2 bases; junction bases not matched to a gene: 10. Germline V CDR1 and CDR2: SGHRS, YFSETQ. This CDR3 is 16 amino acids long.

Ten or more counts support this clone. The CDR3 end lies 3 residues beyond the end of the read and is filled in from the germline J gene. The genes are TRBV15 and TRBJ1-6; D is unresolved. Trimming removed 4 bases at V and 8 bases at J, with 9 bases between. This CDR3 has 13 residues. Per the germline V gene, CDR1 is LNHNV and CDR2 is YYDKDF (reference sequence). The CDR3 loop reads CATSNDEDSPLHF. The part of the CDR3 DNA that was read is TGTGCCACCAGCAATGATGAGGATTCACCC.

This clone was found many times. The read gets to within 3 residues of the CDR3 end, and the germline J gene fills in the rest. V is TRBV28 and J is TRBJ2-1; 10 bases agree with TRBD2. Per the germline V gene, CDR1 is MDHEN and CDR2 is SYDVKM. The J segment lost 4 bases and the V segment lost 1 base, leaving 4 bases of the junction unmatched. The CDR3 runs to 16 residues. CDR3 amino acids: CASSLSRTSGYNEQFF. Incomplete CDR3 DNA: TGTGCCAGCAGTTTATCACGGACTAGCGGTTACAATGAG.

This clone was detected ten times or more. Here the CDR3 reads CSVERAGGTLGYTF. The sequenced CDR3 bases are TGCAGCGTTGAAAGGGCAGGGGGGACCCTTGGC. The chain employs TRBV29-1 and TRBJ1-2; 7 bases are a match to TRBD1. The read gets to within 3 residues of the CDR3 end, and the germline J gene fills in the rest. Trimming at V came to 2 bases and at J to 7 bases, leaving 10 bases not matched to a gene. From germline, CDR1 is SQVTM and CDR2 ANQGSEA. The CDR3 has 14 residues.

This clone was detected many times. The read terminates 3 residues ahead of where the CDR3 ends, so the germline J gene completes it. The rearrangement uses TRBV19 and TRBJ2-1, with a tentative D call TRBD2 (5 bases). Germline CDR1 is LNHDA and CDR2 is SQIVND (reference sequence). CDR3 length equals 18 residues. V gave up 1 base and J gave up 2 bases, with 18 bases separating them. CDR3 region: CASSIGGGLATTYNEQFF. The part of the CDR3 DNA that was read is TGTGCCAGTAGTATAGGGGGTGGGCTAGCAACGACCTACAATGAG.